These 26 T cell receptor beta chains were sequenced from one sample in a study of cytomegalovirus exposure and HLA in healthy donors. PCR used 60 Vbeta primers and 13 Jbeta primers. Sequencing was performed with immunoSEQ multiplex PCR; in TCRdb, only in-frame clones are kept and a portion is missing. Of roughly 200,000 clones listed, roughly 80% are singletons. The material sequenced was PBMCs. The receptor source for this set is a woman in her twenties or thirties in good health and CMV-seronegative.

This clone has a handful of counts. The V gene is TRBV30, the J gene TRBJ2-7; a possible D gene is TRBD1 (6 bases). CDR1 is GTSNPN, CDR2 SVGIG, per germline (reference sequence). The V gene lost 0 bases and the J gene lost 1 base, with 16 bases spanning the gap. The CDR3 is 16 amino acids. CDR3 protein: CAWSVGGYFPSYEQYF. In DNA form, the CDR3 reads TGTGCCTGGAGTGTAGGGGGATATTTCCCTTCCTACGAGCAGTACTTC.

The J gene is TRBJ1-2, the V gene TRBV6-1; D perhaps matches TRBD1 (5 bases). The germline CDR1 and CDR2 sequences are MNHNS and SASEGT. Trimming shortened V by 2 bases and J by 2 bases, and 15 bases separated the two germline ends. CDR3 length equals 16 residues. For the CDR3, the DNA is TGTGCCAGCAGTGAACGCGGGAGGGGACTCAACTATGGCTACACCTTC. Translated, it gives CASSERGRGLNYGYTF.

The chain joins TRBV7-9 to TRBJ2-3; 10 nucleotides agree with TRBD2. Losses at the gene ends were 1 base for V and 6 bases for J; bases not matched to a gene: 7. Germline CDR1 and CDR2: SEHNR and FQNEAQ (reference sequence). The CDR3 runs 16 residues. DNA for the CDR3: TGTGCCAGCAGCTTAGGTCTAGCGGGAGTCCCTGATACGCAGTATTTT. It encodes CASSLGLAGVPDTQYF.

This clone was picked up a small number of times. This sequence joins TRBV30 and TRBJ1-4; 7 nucleotides line up with TRBD1. V shed 2 bases, J shed 7 bases, and the junction held 10 bases outside the gene matches. Germline assignment: CDR1 GTSNPN and CDR2 SVGIG (reference sequence). The CDR3 loop spans 15 amino acids. The CDR3 DNA follows: TGTGCCTGGAGTCTCCTCCGGGACAGCCCTGAAAAACTGTTTTTT. The encoded protein is CAWSLLRDSPEKLFF.

V usage is TRBV7-2 and J usage is TRBJ1-5; 10 bases fit TRBD1. CDR1 and CDR2 from the germline V gene are SGHTA and FQGNSA. The CDR3 totals 19 residues. V shed 1 base and J 2 bases; nucleotides not matched to a gene: 11. CDR3 bases: TGTGCCAGCAGCTTAGGGACAGGGGGGACAGACCCCGGCAATCAGCCCCAGCATTTT. It specifies CASSLGTGGTDPGNQPQHF.

The V gene is TRBV7-2, the J gene TRBJ1-6, with D maybe TRBD1 (6 bases). The germline V gene encodes CDR1 SGHTA and CDR2 FQGNSA. The V and J ends lost 4 bases and 0 bases respectively, with 19 bases between them. The CDR3 runs to 19 residues. The CDR3 coding sequence is TGTGCCAGCAGCTGGAGGAAGACAGGCACGAGCTCCTATAATTCACCCCTCCACTTT. Translated: CASSWRKTGTSSYNSPLHF. The variable domain in full, completed from reference TRBV7-2 and TRBJ1-6, reads GAGVSQSPSNKVTEKGKDVELRCDPISGHTALYWYRQSLGQGLEFLIYFQGNSAPDKSGLPSDRFSAERTGGSVSTLTIQRTQQEDSAVYLCASSWRKTGTSSYNSPLHFGNGTRLTVT.

The CDR3 DNA reads TGTGCCAGCAGCTCAACTCCGGGACAGGGTGAAGCTTTCTTT. Encoded protein: CASSSTPGQGEAFF. The V gene is TRBV6-4, the J gene TRBJ1-1, with 9 bases fitting TRBD1. The CDR3 length is 14 residues. The V gene's germline CDR1 is MRHNA and CDR2 SNTAGT. Trimming at V came to 6 bases and at J to 7 bases, leaving 9 bases not matched to a gene.

V and J are TRBV15 and TRBJ2-3; tentative D call: TRBD1 (6 bases). The CDR3 extends over 15 amino acids. CDR1 and CDR2 (germline): LNHNV, YYDKDF (reference sequence). Trimming removed 3 bases at V and 9 bases at J, with 19 bases between. The CDR3 DNA follows: TGTGCCACCAGCAGGGAGGTCTCACAGGGTGAGACGCAGTATTTT. The encoded protein is CATSREVSQGETQYF.

Only a few counts were recorded for this clone. V gene TRBV4-2 combines with J gene TRBJ1-5, with D uncertain. Germline-derived CDR1 and CDR2 are LGHNA and YNFKEQ. V gave up 2 bases and J gave up 5 bases, with 7 bases separating them. This CDR3 is built from 13 residues. CDR3 bases: TGTGCCAGCAGCCAATTCGAGGATCAGCCCCAGCATTTT. It specifies CASSQFEDQPQHF.

This clone was counted a single time. The rearrangement uses TRBV9 and TRBJ2-1; TRBD2 matches at 11 bases. The CDR3 loop spans 16 amino acids. J gave up 10 bases and V 3 bases, and 12 bases lay outside the gene matches. Germline-derived CDR1 and CDR2 are SGDLS and YYNGEE. This chain's CDR3 is CASSELFSSGGTEQFF. The CDR3, as DNA: TGTGCCAGCAGCGAGCTCTTTTCTAGCGGGGGGACCGAGCAGTTCTTC.

The V call is TRBV29-1, the J call TRBJ2-7; maybe TRBD1 (5 bases). The CDR3 is 12 amino acids. Trimming took off 0 bases at V and 3 bases at J, with 6 bases between the two ends. Germline-derived CDR1 and CDR2 are SQVTM and ANQGSEA. DNA of the CDR3: TGCAGCGTTGAAGATCAGGGCTACGAGCAGTACTTC. Residues: CSVEDQGYEQYF.

The table lists this clone with a count of one. The V and J genes are TRBV6-5 and TRBJ1-2, with a tentative D call TRBD1 (5 bases). There are 15 residues in the CDR3. From germline, CDR1 is MNHEY and CDR2 SVGAGI. Trimming removed 5 bases from V and 5 bases from J, with 18 bases in between. The CDR3: CASSQRTPGEYGYTF. The CDR3 region has the DNA TGTGCCAGCAGTCAAAGGACACCGGGGGAATATGGCTACACCTTC.

The chain employs TRBV11-2 and TRBJ2-5; D unclear. Germline V gives CDR1 SGHAT, CDR2 FQNNGV. V was cut by 8 bases and J by 2 bases, with 9 bases left in between. CDR3 length equals 12 residues. CDR3 DNA sequence: TGTGCCAGCTCCGCGGTTCAAGAGACCCAGTACTTC. This translates into CASSAVQETQYF.

The CDR3 region has the DNA TGCGCCAGCAGCTCCCGTCCCGGGACAGGGGGCGGGGAGCTGTTTTTT. Translated: CASSSRPGTGGGELFF. The rearrangement links TRBV5-1 to TRBJ2-2; 11 nucleotides agree with TRBD1. Trimming took 3 bases from V and 7 from J; bases not matched to a gene: 8. Germline CDR1 reads SGHRS; CDR2 reads YFSETQ. The CDR3 runs 16 residues.

The V and J genes are TRBV27 and TRBJ1-2; 8 positions agree with TRBD1. This CDR3 is 14 amino acids long. With V trimmed by 5 bases and J by 6 bases, 8 bases remained unmatched. Germline-derived CDR1 and CDR2 are MNHEY and SMNVEV (reference sequence). CDR3 DNA sequence: TGTGCCAGCAGTATAAGACAGGGGTTGGATGGCTACACCTTC. This encodes CASSIRQGLDGYTF.

The chain employs TRBV7-8 and TRBJ2-3; 8 nucleotides agree with TRBD2. V lost 4 bases to trimming and J lost 8 bases; unmatched junction nucleotides: 11. Germline V lookup: CDR1 SGHVS, CDR2 FQNEAQ. The CDR3 has 15 amino acids. CDR3: CASSYGRGGTITQYF. In DNA, the CDR3 is TGTGCCAGCAGCTATGGACGGGGGGGTACCATTACGCAGTATTTT.

The rearrangement joins TRBV28 to TRBJ2-7, with D maybe TRBD2 (6 bases). CDR3 length: 14 amino acids. The germline gives CDR1 MDHEN, CDR2 SYDVKM. The germline V and J ends were trimmed by 3 bases and 13 bases, with 22 bases remaining between them. The CDR3 spells CASSLTVEGQEGYF. CDR3 sequence (DNA): TGTGCCAGCAGTTTGACGGTGGAGGGGCAAGAGGGTTACTTC.

In the case of this clone: This same CDR3 is encoded by further DNA sequences in the sample. The chain uses TRBV30 and TRBJ2-5, with TRBD2 matching over 9 bases. V gave up 0 bases and J gave up 2 bases; unmatched junction bases: 4. The CDR3 consists of 15 residues. CDR1 GTSNPN and CDR2 SVGIG come from the germline V gene (reference sequence). This CDR3 reads CAWSVGLAGQETQYF. CDR3 DNA sequence: TGTGCCTGGAGTGTTGGCCTAGCGGGGCAAGAGACCCAGTACTTC.

V usage is TRBV4-1 and J usage is TRBJ1-5; maybe TRBD1 (5 bases). The CDR3 runs to 18 residues. Per the germline V gene, CDR1 is MGHRA and CDR2 is YSYEKL. The V end was cut by 1 base, the J end by 2 bases, with 18 bases between. DNA for the CDR3: TGCGCCAGCAGCCAAGCGGGTTTTCACGGGGGAGGCAATCAGCCCCAGCATTTT. Protein: CASSQAGFHGGGNQPQHF.

The chain couples TRBV11-2 to TRBJ1-1; D is unresolved. The CDR3 is 17 residues long. Germline V gene lookup returns CDR1 SGHAT and CDR2 FQNNGV. The V end was cut by 5 bases, the J end by 4 bases, with 23 bases between. CDR3 loop: CASSAMAGGRAGTEAFF. The CDR3 DNA is TGTGCCAGCAGCGCCATGGCGGGTGGGCGGGCTGGCACTGAAGCTTTCTTT.

V is TRBV21-1 and J is TRBJ2-1; TRBD1, the D gene given by the table, was not confirmed from the DNA. TRBV21-1 is a pseudogene locus. This CDR3 has 17 residues. The CDR3 DNA reads as TGTGCCAGCAGCAAAGGGACAGGGTTATGGGGCAAGGATGAGCAGTTCTTC. Translation: CASSKGTGLWGKDEQFF.

This rearrangement joins TRBV10-3 to TRBJ1-1; 8 bases agree with TRBD1. The germline V gene encodes CDR1 ENHRY and CDR2 SYGVKD. There are 14 residues in the CDR3. Germline trimming cut 6 bases from V and 6 bases from J; bases unmatched to any gene: 9. For the CDR3, the DNA is TGTGCCATCAGATACACAACAGGGGGGGCTGAAGCTTTCTTT. Residues: CAIRYTTGGAEAFF.

The CDR3 protein is CASSLYREGNEKLFF. CDR3 DNA sequence: TGTGCCAGCAGCCTCTACAGGGAGGGAAATGAAAAACTGTTTTTT. The chain links TRBV5-4 to TRBJ1-4; D perhaps matches TRBD1 (6 bases). CDR1 and CDR2 from the germline V gene are SGHNT and YYREEE (reference sequence). The CDR3 is made up of 15 amino acids. The V and J ends lost 4 bases and 5 bases respectively, with 15 bases between them.

The chain links TRBV6-4 to TRBJ1-5; D is perhaps TRBD1 (5 bases). V was clipped by 9 bases and J by 0 bases, with 24 bases between them. From germline, CDR1 is MRHNA and CDR2 SNTAGT. The CDR3 sequence is 18 residues long. This CDR3 is CAREPPSLRQPSNQPQHF. As DNA, the CDR3 is TGTGCCAGGGAACCACCCTCTTTAAGACAGCCTAGCAATCAGCCCCAGCATTTT.

The V call is TRBV14, the J call TRBJ2-7; 9 bases agree with TRBD1. The germline CDR1 and CDR2 sequences are SGHDN and FVKESK. CDR3 length: 15 residues. Unmatched junction bases numbered 9, after V lost 3 bases and J lost 6 bases. The CDR3 nucleotides are TGTGCCAGCAGCCATTTTCGTACAGGGGGCAGCGAGCAGTACTTC. Protein product: CASSHFRTGGSEQYF.

J is TRBJ2-7 and V is TRBV5-3; D remains unclear. TRBV5-3 carries the ORF label, with uncertain function. Trimming took off 4 bases at V and 2 bases at J, with 16 bases between the two ends. The CDR3 runs to 15 residues. CDR3 sequence (DNA): TGTGCCAGAAGCAAGCCCCGTCCGATCCCCTACGAGCAGTACTTC. Its protein is CARSKPRPIPYEQYF.